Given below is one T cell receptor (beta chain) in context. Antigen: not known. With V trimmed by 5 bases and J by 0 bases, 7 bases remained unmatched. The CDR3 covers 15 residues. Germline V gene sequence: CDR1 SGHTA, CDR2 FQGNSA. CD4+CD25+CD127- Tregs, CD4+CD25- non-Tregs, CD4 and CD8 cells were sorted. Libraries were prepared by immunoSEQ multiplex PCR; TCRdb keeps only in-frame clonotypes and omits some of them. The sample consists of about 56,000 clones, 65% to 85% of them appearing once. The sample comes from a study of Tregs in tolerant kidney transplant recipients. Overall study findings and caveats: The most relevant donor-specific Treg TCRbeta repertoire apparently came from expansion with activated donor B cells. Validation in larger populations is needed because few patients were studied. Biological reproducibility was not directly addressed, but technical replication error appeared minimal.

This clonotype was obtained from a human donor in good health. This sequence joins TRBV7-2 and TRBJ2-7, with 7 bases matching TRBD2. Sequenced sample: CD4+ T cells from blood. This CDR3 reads CASSLTSVSSYEQYF. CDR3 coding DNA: TGTGCCAGCAGCCTTACTAGCGTGAGCTCCTACGAGCAGTACTTC.